This T cell receptor beta chain derives from a study of T cell responses to AZD1222 COVID-19 vaccine. The study's findings and limits: Donor demographics were predominantly white British with a female majority; clonal diversity may be underestimated.

The CDR3 spans 13 residues. Trimming stripped 6 bases from V and 2 bases from J, with 10 bases between. This clone has only one observation. Its antigen is not known. Clones were sequenced by immunoSEQ multiplex PCR, and TCRdb holds only the in-frame ones, with some missing. The sample consists of 30,000 to 35,000 clones, about four fifths of them appearing once. The sequence was obtained from an adult who received the AZD1222 COVID-19 vaccine. This rearrangement joins TRBV12-3 or TRBV12-4 to TRBJ1-2; weak D call: TRBD1 (5 bases). The sample here was peripheral blood, taken 28 days after the second AZD1222 dose. CDR3 amino acids: CASRRDGNYGYTF. CDR3 nucleotide sequence: TGTGCCAGCAGGAGGGACGGGAACTATGGCTACACCTTC.